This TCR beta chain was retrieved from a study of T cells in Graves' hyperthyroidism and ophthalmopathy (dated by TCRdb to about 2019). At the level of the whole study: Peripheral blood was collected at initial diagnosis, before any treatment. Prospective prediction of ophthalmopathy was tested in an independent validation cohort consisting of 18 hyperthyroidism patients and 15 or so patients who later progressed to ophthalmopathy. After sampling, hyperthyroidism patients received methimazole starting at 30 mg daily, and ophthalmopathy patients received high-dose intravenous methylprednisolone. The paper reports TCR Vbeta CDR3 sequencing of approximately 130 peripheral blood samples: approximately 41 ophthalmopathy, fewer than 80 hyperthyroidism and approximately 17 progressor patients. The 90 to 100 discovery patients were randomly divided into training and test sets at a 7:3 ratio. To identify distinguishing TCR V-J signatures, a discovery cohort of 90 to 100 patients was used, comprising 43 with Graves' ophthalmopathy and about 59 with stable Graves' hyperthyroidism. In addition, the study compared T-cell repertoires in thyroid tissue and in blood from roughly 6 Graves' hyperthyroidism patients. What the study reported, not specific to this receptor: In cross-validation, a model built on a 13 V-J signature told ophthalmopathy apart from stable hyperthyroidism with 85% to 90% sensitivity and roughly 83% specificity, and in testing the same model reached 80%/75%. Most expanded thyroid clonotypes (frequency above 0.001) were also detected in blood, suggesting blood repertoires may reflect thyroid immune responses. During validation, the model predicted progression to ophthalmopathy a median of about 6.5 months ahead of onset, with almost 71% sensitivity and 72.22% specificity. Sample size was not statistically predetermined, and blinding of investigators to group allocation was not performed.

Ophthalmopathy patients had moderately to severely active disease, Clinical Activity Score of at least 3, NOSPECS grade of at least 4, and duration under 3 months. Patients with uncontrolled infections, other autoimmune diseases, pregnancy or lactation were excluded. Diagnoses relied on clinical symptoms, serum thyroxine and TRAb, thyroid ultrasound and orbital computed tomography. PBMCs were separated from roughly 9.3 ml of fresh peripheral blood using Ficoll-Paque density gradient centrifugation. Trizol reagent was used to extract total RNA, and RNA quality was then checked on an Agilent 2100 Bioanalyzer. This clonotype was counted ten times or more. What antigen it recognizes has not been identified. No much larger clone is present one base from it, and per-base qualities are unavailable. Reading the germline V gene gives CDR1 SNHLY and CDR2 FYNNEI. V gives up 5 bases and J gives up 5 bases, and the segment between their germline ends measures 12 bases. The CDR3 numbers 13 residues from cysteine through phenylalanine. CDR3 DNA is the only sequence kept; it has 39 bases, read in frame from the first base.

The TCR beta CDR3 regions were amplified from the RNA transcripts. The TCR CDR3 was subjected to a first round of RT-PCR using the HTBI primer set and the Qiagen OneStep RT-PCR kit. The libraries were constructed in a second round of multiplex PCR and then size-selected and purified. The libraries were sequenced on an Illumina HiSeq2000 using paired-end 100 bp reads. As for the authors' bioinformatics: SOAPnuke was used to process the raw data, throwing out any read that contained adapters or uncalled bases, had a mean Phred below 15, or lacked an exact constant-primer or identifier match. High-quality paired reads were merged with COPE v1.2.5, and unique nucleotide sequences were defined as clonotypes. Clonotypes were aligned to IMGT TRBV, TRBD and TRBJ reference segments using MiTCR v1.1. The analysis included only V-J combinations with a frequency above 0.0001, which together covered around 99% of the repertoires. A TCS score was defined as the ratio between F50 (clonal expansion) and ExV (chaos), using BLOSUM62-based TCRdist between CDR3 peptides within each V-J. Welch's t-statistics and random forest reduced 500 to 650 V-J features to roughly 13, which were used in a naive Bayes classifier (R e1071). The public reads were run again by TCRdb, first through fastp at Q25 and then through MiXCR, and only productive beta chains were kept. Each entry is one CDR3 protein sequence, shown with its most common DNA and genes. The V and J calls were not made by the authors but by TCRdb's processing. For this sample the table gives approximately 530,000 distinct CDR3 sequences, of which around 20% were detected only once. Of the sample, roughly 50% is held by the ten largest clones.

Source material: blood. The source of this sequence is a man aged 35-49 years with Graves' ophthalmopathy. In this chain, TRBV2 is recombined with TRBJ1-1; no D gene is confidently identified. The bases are TGTGCCAGCAGTCCAAGGTTGGGGACTGAAGCTTTCTTT. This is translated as CASSPRLGTEAFF.